This record covers a single T cell receptor beta chain. V lost 6 bases and J 5 bases, leaving 13 bases between the germline ends. Germline CDR1 is MNHEY and CDR2 is SVGAGI. CDR3 size: 13 residues. Clones were sequenced by immunoSEQ multiplex PCR, and TCRdb holds only the in-frame ones, with some missing. This sample has more than 85,000 clones, with 90% found just once. The entry originates in a study of control samples from healthy donors and cancer patients. The receptor's source is a human donor in good health. The donor label of this sample is uncertain. Sequencing used blood. J is TRBJ2-5 and V is TRBV6-5, with D perhaps matching TRBD2 (6 bases). The CDR3 nucleotides are TGTGCCAGCAGCCGACTAGAACGGGAGACCCAGTACTTC. Protein sequence: CASSRLERETQYF.